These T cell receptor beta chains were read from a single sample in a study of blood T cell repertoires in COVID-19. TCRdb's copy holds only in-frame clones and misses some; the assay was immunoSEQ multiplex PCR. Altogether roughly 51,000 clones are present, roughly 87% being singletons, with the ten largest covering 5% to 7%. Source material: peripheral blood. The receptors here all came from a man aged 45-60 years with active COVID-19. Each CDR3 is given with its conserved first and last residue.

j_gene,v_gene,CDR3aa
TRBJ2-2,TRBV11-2,CASSLWTVTDTGELFF
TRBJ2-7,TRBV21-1,CASSPGQDYYEQYF
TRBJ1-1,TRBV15,CATEQGHLNTEAFF
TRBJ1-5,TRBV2,CASRGDSSNQPQHF
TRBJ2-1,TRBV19,CASSTTSGSTYNEQFF
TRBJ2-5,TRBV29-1,CSVGRAGETQYF
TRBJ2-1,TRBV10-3,CAISLRPRGNDNEQFF
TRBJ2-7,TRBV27,CASSQPVQGHYEQYF
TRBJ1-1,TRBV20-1,CSASPSRTEAFF
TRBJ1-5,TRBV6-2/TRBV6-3,CASSSDTYQPQHF
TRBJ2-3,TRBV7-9,CASSVASGMGYF
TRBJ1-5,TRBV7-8,CASSSTSNWDRQPQHF
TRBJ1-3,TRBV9,CASSVSGGLEGNTIYF
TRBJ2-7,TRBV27,CASSRDYSYEQYF
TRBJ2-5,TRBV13,CASSTNPGLAGGKETQYF
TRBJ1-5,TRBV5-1,CASSFRPDQPQHF
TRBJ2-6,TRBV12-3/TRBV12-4,CASSLTGANVLTF
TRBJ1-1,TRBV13,CASSLGRGYTEAFF
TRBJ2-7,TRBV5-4,CASSSGQGVVYEQYF
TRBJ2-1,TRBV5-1,CASSRTRQGLDNEQFF
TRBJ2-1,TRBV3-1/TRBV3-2,CASSPLGGDNEQFF
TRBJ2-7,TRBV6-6,CASSYDLAGPGQYF
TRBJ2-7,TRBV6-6,CASSYFGLAGGMYF
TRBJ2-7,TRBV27,CASSYSSGQVVYEQYF
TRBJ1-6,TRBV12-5,CASGLQGANSPLHF
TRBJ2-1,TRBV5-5,CASSLDLGKYNEQFF
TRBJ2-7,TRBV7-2,CASSLATGLVGFEQYF
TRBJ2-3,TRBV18,CASSPPGSGRDGQQYF
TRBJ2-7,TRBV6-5,CASSRTGSRGAEQYF
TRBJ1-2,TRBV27,CASSITGEGHLRRGYTF
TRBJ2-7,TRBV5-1,CASSLGSSYEQYF
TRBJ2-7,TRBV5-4,CASSFRGMYEQYF
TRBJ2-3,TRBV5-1,CASSPGLSTDTQYF
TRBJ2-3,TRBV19,CASADRGSDTQYF
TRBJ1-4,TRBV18,CASSGDRGTNEKLFF
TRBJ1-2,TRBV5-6,CASRTGGGGGYTF
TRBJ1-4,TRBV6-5,CASSSREGLEKLFF
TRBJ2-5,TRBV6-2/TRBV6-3,CASSAPGLGKETQYF
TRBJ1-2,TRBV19,CASSPGQGTYGYTF
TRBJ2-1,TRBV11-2,CASSLGASGTTYNEQFF
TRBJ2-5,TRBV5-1,CASSLGLAGRETQYF
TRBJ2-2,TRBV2,CASRSGTGSGELFF
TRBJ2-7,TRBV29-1,CSVGTVDEQYF
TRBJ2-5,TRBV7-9,CASSSRVGLAGGVAQYF
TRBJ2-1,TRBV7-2,CASSQRGVGYNEQFF
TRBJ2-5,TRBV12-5,CASATSGTAQETQYF
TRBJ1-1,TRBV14,CASSQGVRGAATEAFF
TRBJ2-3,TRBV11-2,CASSSDYTDTQYF